Each of the 23 T cell receptor beta chains below was sequenced from the same sample in a study of response to subunit inactivated influenza vaccine. TCRdb reprocessed the RT-PCR reads with MiXCR, giving one entry per CDR3 protein. The sample includes hundreds of thousands of distinct CDR3 sequences, around a sixth of them seen just once. The material sequenced was PBMCs from blood, taken roughly 5 days after vaccination. The receptors come from a man in his forties or fifties who received an inactivated influenza vaccine.

The V gene is TRBV4-3, the J gene TRBJ2-1; TRBD2 matches at 12 bases. The CDR3 totals 17 residues. V lost 3 bases, J lost 5 bases, and 8 bases stayed unmatched. Per the germline V gene, CDR1 is LGHNA and CDR2 is YSLEER. CDR3 residues: CASSQDLAGGPHNEQFF. The CDR3 bases are TGCGCCAGCAGCCAGGATCTAGCGGGAGGGCCCCACAATGAGCAGTTCTTC.

The rearrangement joins TRBV18 to TRBJ2-7; 10 bases line up with TRBD1. Germline CDR1 and CDR2: KGHSH and LQKENI. Losses at the gene ends were 2 bases for V and 8 bases for J; bases not matched to a gene: 3. The CDR3 covers 13 residues. The CDR3 region is CASSPKDRGKQYF. For the CDR3, the DNA is TGTGCCAGCTCACCAAAGGACAGGGGGAAGCAGTACTTC.

The chain is built from TRBV20-1 and TRBJ2-4; D not resolved. The CDR3 is 15 amino acids. Germline lookup yields CDR1 DFQATT and CDR2 SNEGSKA (reference sequence). V lost 6 bases to trimming and J lost 0 bases, with 15 bases between them. The CDR3 protein is CSAPGVLLAKNIQYF. The CDR3 nucleotides are TGCAGTGCCCCCGGCGTCCTCCTAGCCAAAAACATTCAGTACTTC.

This clonotype was observed a few times. The V gene is TRBV6-1, the J gene TRBJ1-5; no clear D. The V end lost 6 bases, the J end lost 0 bases, and 9 bases lay between the germline ends. The length of the CDR3 is 14 residues. The germline V gene has CDR1 MNHNS and CDR2 SASEGT. The CDR3 loop reads CASSDPYSNQPQHF. CDR3 DNA: TGTGCCAGCAGCGATCCCTATAGCAATCAGCCCCAGCATTTT.

Only a few counts were recorded for this clonotype. The chain is built from TRBV10-3 and TRBJ2-3, with TRBD1 matching over 7 bases. The CDR3 spans 13 residues. Germline assignment: CDR1 ENHRY and CDR2 SYGVKD. V was clipped by 6 bases and J by 5 bases; unmatched bases: 5. CDR3 sequence (DNA): TGTGCCATCAGAGGACAGGTCGGAGATACGCAGTATTTT. This gives the protein CAIRGQVGDTQYF.

This clonotype has a handful of counts. The chain is built from TRBV10-3 and TRBJ2-5; possible D gene TRBD1, 5 bases. With 3 bases removed from V and 0 bases from J, the gap between germline ends came to 14 bases. The CDR3 is 16 amino acids. Germline-derived CDR1 and CDR2 are ENHRY and SYGVKD. As DNA, the CDR3 is TGTGCCATCAGTGATATAACCACAGGTGACCAAGAGACCCAGTACTTC. Residues: CAISDITTGDQETQYF.

This clonotype has more than one count but fewer than ten. The gene calls are TRBV20-1 and TRBJ1-5, with D possibly TRBD1 on 5 matching bases. This CDR3 comprises 14 residues. V dropped 3 bases and J dropped 2 bases, with 11 bases sitting between them. Looked up from germline, CDR1 is DFQATT and CDR2 is SNEGSKA (reference sequence). The CDR3 DNA follows: TGCAGTGCTAGCGAACCCAGGGGCAATCAGCCCCAGCATTTT. Protein product: CSASEPRGNQPQHF.

This chain connects TRBV13 to TRBJ1-6; possible D gene TRBD1, 6 bases. The germline V and J ends were trimmed by 5 bases and 6 bases, with 17 bases remaining between them. From germline, CDR1 is PRHDT and CDR2 FYEKMQ (reference sequence). The CDR3 length is 16 residues. CDR3 bases: TGTGCCAGCAGCCTTCCCCATTTCAGGGGTAATTCACCCCTCCACTTT. Protein product: CASSLPHFRGNSPLHF.

The V gene is TRBV7-9, the J gene TRBJ2-1; D assignment may be TRBD1 or TRBD2 (6 bases each). The ends were cut back, 1 base at V and 2 bases at J, with 12 bases in the middle. The germline CDR1 and CDR2 sequences are SEHNR and FQNEAQ (reference sequence). There are 16 residues in the CDR3. CDR3 loop: CASSLGAGGTYNEQFF. Here the CDR3 DNA reads TGTGCCAGCAGCTTAGGGGCCGGGGGCACCTACAATGAGCAGTTCTTC.

This clonotype was counted a few times. The rearrangement links TRBV5-5 to TRBJ2-1, with D perhaps given as TRBD1 or TRBD2 (5 bases each). Trimming removed 1 base at V and 6 bases at J, with 11 bases between. Germline loops: CDR1 SGHKS, CDR2 YYEKEE (reference sequence). The CDR3 consists of 14 residues. CDR3: CASSLTGTLNEQFF. The CDR3 DNA follows: TGTGCCAGCAGCTTGACGGGGACCCTCAATGAGCAGTTCTTC.

This clonotype was seen a few times. J is TRBJ1-5 and V is TRBV7-8, with a weak D call TRBD1 (5 bases). The V end lost 4 bases, the J end lost 0 bases, and 10 bases lay between the germline ends. CDR3 size: 15 residues. The V gene's germline CDR1 is SGHVS and CDR2 FQNEAQ. The CDR3 region has the DNA TGTGCCAGCAGCTCCCGAGACAGTAGCAATCAGCCCCAGCATTTT. This gives the protein CASSSRDSSNQPQHF.

The rearrangement links TRBV7-2 to TRBJ1-4, with D hard to call. V gave up 1 base and J gave up 3 bases, with 12 bases separating them. The germline V gene encodes CDR1 SGHTA and CDR2 FQGNSA. This CDR3 contains 16 residues. The CDR3 coding sequence is TGTGCCAGCAGCTTAGGCCCCCAGGCTCCTAATGAAAAACTGTTTTTT. It translates to CASSLGPQAPNEKLFF.

This clonotype was detected a few times. The chain couples TRBV21-1 to TRBJ1-1; the D call of TRBD1 is as the table states it, not checked on the DNA. TRBV21-1 is labeled a pseudogene. The CDR3 length is 15 residues. The DNA for the CDR3 is TGTGCCAGCAGCCTACGACAGGGAGGGTTATCGGAAGCTTTCTTT. Residues: CASSLRQGGLSEAFF.

The chain employs TRBV25-1 and TRBJ2-3; 11 nucleotides align to TRBD2. Looked up from germline, CDR1 is MGHDK and CDR2 is SYGVNS. V shed 4 bases, J shed 1 base, and the junction held 4 bases outside the gene matches. The length of the CDR3 is 16 residues. CDR3 residues: CASSALAGGRTDTQYF. The CDR3 DNA sequence: TGTGCCAGCAGTGCTTTAGCGGGAGGGCGCACAGATACGCAGTATTTT.

The rearrangement uses TRBV11-1 and TRBJ2-1, with TRBD2 identical over 14 bases. The CDR3 is 20 amino acids. Germline values: CDR1 SGHAT, CDR2 FQDESV (reference sequence). J gave up 2 bases and V 5 bases, and 14 bases lay outside the gene matches. The CDR3 here is CASSRGRTSGRPLPYNEQFF. The CDR3 DNA reads as TGTGCCAGCAGCCGGGGTCGGACTAGCGGGAGGCCATTACCCTACAATGAGCAGTTCTTC.

The V call is TRBV9, the J call TRBJ2-5, with D unresolved. The germline V and J ends were trimmed by 0 bases and 4 bases, with 7 bases remaining between them. The CDR3 is made up of 13 amino acids. The V gene's germline CDR1 is SGDLS and CDR2 YYNGEE. CDR3 amino acids: CASSVVVGETQYF. CDR3 coding DNA: TGTGCCAGCAGCGTAGTGGTTGGAGAGACCCAGTACTTC.

The V call is TRBV18, the J call TRBJ2-5, with 7 bases lining up with TRBD1. Per germline, CDR1 KGHSH and CDR2 LQKENI. The ends lost 5 bases at V and 5 bases at J; junction bases unmatched: 8. The CDR3 is made up of 14 amino acids. CDR3 protein: CASSTPSQGETQYF. In DNA, the CDR3 is TGTGCCAGCTCAACCCCGTCACAGGGGGAGACCCAGTACTTC.

This clonotype has a count of ten or more. The gene calls are TRBV12-3 or TRBV12-4 and TRBJ1-2, with D maybe TRBD1 (5 bases). The CDR3 loop spans 12 amino acids. The germline V and J ends were trimmed by 6 bases and 3 bases, with 8 bases remaining between them. CDR3 loop: CASSLTDYGYTF. As DNA, the CDR3 is TGTGCCAGCAGCTTGACAGACTATGGCTACACCTTC.

The chain uses TRBV9 and TRBJ2-1; D remains ambiguous. There are 15 residues in the CDR3. Germline-derived CDR1 and CDR2 are SGDLS and YYNGEE. Trimming pared 0 bases from V and 6 bases from J, leaving 13 bases between. The CDR3 reads CASSVDPLVSNEQFF. The CDR3 DNA follows: TGTGCCAGCAGCGTAGATCCTTTAGTGAGCAATGAGCAGTTCTTC.

This chain joins TRBV12-3 or TRBV12-4 and TRBJ2-3; 10 bases align to TRBD2. This CDR3 contains 10 residues. The DNA for the CDR3 is TGTGCAAGCGGGGGGGCTACGCAGTATTTT. It translates to CASGGATQYF.

The rearrangement uses TRBV6-1 and TRBJ2-6; 7 positions match TRBD1. The CDR3 has 14 residues. Germline trimming cut 6 bases from V and 10 bases from J; bases unmatched to any gene: 9. Germline CDR1 is MNHNS and CDR2 is SASEGT. This CDR3 reads CASSPDRAGNVLTF. CDR3 DNA: TGTGCCAGCAGCCCTGACAGGGCAGGAAACGTCCTGACTTTC.

For the CDR3, the DNA is TGTGCCAGCAGCGTAGCTACTCGGGCGGCTGGAAACACCATATATTTT. Translated: CASSVATRAAGNTIYF. V usage is TRBV9 and J usage is TRBJ1-3, with no clear D. V gave up 0 bases and J gave up 2 bases, with 12 bases separating them. The CDR3 loop spans 16 amino acids. The V gene's germline CDR1 is SGDLS and CDR2 YYNGEE.

V is TRBV11-2 and J is TRBJ2-1, with D uncertain. The CDR3 length is 12 residues. The V and J ends lost 5 bases and 9 bases respectively, with 11 bases between them. The germline CDR1 and CDR2 sequences are SGHAT and FQNNGV. The CDR3 spells CASSPEWVEQFF. The CDR3 coding sequence is TGTGCCAGCAGCCCGGAATGGGTTGAGCAGTTCTTC.